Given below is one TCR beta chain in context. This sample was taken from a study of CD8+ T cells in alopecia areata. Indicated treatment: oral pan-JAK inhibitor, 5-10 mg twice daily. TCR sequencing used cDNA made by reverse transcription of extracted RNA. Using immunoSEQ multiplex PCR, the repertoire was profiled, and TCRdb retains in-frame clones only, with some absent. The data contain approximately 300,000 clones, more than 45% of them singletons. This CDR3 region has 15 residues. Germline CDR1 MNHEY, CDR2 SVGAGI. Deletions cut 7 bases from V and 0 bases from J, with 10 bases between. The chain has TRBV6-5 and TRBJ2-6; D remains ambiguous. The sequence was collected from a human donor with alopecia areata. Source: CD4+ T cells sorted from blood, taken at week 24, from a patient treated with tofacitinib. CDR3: CASTPWDSGANVLTF. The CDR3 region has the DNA TGTGCCAGCACCCCTTGGGACTCTGGGGCCAACGTCCTGACTTTC.